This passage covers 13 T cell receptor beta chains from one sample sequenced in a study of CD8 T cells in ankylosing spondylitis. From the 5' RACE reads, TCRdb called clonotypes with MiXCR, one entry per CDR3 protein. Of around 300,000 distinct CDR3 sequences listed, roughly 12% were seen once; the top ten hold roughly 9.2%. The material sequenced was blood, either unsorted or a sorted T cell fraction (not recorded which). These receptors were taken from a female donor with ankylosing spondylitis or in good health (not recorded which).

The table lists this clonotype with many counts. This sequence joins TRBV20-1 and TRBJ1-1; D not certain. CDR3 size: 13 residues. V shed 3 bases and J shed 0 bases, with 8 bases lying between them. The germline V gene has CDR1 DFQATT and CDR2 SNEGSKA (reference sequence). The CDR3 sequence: CSARFVMNTEAFF. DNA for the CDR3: TGCAGTGCTAGGTTTGTTATGAACACTGAAGCTTTCTTT.

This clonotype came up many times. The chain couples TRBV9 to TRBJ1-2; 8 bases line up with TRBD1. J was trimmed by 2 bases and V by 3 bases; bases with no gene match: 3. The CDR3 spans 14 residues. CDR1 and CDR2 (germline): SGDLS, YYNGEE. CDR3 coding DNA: TGTGCCAGCAGCGAACAGGGGGTAAACTATGGCTACACCTTC. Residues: CASSEQGVNYGYTF.

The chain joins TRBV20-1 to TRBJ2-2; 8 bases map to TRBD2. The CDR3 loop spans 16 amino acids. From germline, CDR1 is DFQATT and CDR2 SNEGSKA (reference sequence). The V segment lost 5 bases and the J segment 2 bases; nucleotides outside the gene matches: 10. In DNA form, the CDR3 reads TGCAGTGCTCGCGAACTAGCGGTCGGAAACACCGGGGAGCTGTTTTTT. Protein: CSARELAVGNTGELFF.

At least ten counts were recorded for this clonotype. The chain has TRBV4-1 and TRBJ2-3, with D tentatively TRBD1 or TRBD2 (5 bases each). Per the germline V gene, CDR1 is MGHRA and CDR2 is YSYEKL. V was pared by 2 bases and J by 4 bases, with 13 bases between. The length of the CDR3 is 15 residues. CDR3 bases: TGCGCCAGCAGCCAATTTGAGGGGTCGGCAGATACGCAGTATTTT. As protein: CASSQFEGSADTQYF.

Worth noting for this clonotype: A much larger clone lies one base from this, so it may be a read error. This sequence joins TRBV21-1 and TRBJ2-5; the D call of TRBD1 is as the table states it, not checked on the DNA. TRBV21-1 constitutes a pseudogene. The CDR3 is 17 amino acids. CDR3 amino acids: CASSPPTKQDRVGTQYF. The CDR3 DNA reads TGTGCCAGCAGCCCACCGACAAAGCAGGACAGGGTGGGGACCCAGTACTTC.

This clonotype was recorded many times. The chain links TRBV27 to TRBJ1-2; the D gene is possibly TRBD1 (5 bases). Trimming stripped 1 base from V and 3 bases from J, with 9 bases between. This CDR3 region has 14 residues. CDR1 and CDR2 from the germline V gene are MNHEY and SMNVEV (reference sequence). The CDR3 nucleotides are TGTGCCAGCAGTTTATGGGCGGGGGACTATGGCTACACCTTC. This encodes CASSLWAGDYGYTF.

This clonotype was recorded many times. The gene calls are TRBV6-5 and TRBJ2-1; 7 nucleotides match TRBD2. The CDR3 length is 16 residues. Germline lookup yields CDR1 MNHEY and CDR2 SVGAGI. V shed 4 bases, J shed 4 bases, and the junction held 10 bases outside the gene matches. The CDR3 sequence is CASSSTSRRGYNEQFF. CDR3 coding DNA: TGTGCCAGCAGTTCTACGTCCAGGCGGGGGTACAATGAGCAGTTCTTC.

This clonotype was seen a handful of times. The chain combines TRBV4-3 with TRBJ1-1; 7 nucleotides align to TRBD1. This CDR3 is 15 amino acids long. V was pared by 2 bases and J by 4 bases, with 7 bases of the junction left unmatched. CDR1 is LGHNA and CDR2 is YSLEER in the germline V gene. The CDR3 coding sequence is TGCGCCAGCAGCCAATACCACAGGGGCGCCACTGAAGCTTTCTTT. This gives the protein CASSQYHRGATEAFF.

CDR3 amino acids: CSAPGLAVTDTQYF. In DNA, the CDR3 is TGCAGTGCCCCCGGACTAGCGGTCACAGATACGCAGTATTTT. The chain employs TRBV20-1 and TRBJ2-3, with 10 nucleotides matching TRBD2. Trimming at V came to 6 bases and at J to 2 bases, leaving 5 bases not matched to a gene. This CDR3 has 14 residues. Germline V gene lookup returns CDR1 DFQATT and CDR2 SNEGSKA (reference sequence).

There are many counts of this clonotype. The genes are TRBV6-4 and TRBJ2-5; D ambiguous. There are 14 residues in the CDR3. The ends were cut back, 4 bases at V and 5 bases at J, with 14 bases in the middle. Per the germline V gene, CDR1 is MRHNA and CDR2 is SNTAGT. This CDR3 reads CASSVYNREETQYF. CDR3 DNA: TGTGCCAGCAGTGTCTATAACCGAGAGGAGACCCAGTACTTC.

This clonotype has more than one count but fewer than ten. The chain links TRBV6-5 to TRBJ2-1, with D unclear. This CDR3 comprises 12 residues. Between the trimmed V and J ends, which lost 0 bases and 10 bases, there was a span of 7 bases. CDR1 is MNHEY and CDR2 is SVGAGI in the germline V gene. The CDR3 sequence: CASSYSTGEQFF. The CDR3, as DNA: TGTGCCAGCAGTTACTCGACCGGGGAGCAGTTCTTC.

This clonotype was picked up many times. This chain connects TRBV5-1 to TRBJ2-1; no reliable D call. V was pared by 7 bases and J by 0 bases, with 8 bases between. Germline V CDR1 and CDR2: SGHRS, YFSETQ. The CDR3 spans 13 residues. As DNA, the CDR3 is TGCGCCAGCTCGACAAGCTCCTACAATGAGCAGTTCTTC. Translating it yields CASSTSSYNEQFF.

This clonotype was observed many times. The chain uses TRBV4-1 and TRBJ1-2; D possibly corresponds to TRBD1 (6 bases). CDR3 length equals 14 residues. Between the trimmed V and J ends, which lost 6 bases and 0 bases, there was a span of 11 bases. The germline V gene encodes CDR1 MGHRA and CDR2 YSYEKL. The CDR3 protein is CASSPDSSNYGYTF. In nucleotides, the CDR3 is TGCGCCAGCAGTCCGGACAGTTCTAACTATGGCTACACCTTC.